The text below deals with one T cell receptor beta chain. The V end lost 3 bases, the J end lost 1 base, and 9 bases lay between the germline ends. The germline V gene encodes CDR1 LNHDA and CDR2 SQIVND (reference sequence). The CDR3 consists of 14 residues. This sample is part of a study of blood T cell repertoires in COVID-19. Whole-study context: The samples span acute and convalescent COVID-19 from the United States, Italy and Spain. The analysed material was cDNA or gDNA that came from T cells, B-cell-depleted T cells, or PBMCs.

Methods used by the authors: Reference gene primer amplification gave estimated nucleated cell counts. Sequencing used immunoSEQ multiplex PCR; TCRdb keeps in-frame clones, though not all of them. The V and J calls and clone size come from that table; D and trimming were worked out from the DNA. The table records a few hundred thousand clones, just under 90% of them present only once. This chain joins TRBV19 and TRBJ1-1; D remains ambiguous. This receptor was identified in a woman between 35 and 50 years old with acute or convalescent COVID-19. Sequenced: peripheral blood. As DNA, the CDR3 is TGTGCCAGTAGTATTTACGCGGCGAACACTGAAGCTTTCTTT. Its translation: CASSIYAANTEAFF.